The T cell receptor (beta chain) described here comes from a study of OX40 agonist ivuxolimab in advanced cancers. The V and J ends lost 4 bases and 1 base respectively, with 10 bases between them. The CDR3 has 14 amino acids. From germline, CDR1 is KGHSH and CDR2 LQKENI. The protocol was immunoSEQ multiplex PCR, while the TCRdb copy is restricted to in-frame clones and leaves out a portion. Among some 84,000 clones, roughly 89% were seen once, and the ten largest hold about 0.2%. The receptor was derived from an adult with an advanced solid tumor such as melanoma, head and neck, liver or kidney cancer. Sequencing used CD4+ or CD8+ T cells sorted from blood, obtained in a trial of the OX40 agonist ivuxolimab. The gene calls are TRBV18 and TRBJ1-1; D remains unclear. The CDR3 coding sequence is TGTGCCAGCTCACGACGGAGCGAGAACACTGAAGCTTTCTTT. As protein: CASSRRSENTEAFF.